Listed below are T cell receptor beta chains from one sample, sequenced in a study of CD8 T cells in ankylosing spondylitis. TCRdb itself ran the 5' RACE reads through MiXCR, one entry per CDR3 protein. Of about 450,000 distinct CDR3 sequences in the sample, 26% were seen once. Material for sequencing was blood, either unsorted or a sorted T cell fraction (not recorded which). The receptors were gathered from a male donor with ankylosing spondylitis. The CDR3 runs from the conserved cysteine through the conserved F or W. The D gene is left open where the match is weak.

NA	TRBV24-1	TRBJ1-1	CATRGGMNTEAFF
NA	TRBV18	TRBJ2-2	CASSPVVGPHTGELFF
NA	TRBV29-1	TRBJ2-3	CSVEASTDTQYF
NA	TRBV28	TRBJ1-6	CATWDGGSPLHF
NA	TRBV5-1	TRBJ2-3	CASRVAYTDTQYF
TRBD2	TRBV6-1	TRBJ2-3	CASSLKRAGGADTQYF
TRBD1	TRBV12-3/TRBV12-4	TRBJ1-2	CASTQGQGVGYGYTF
NA	TRBV5-1	TRBJ1-2	CASSPRGAGNGYTF
TRBD2	TRBV4-2	TRBJ2-5	CASSQETSGRSQETQYF
NA	TRBV27	TRBJ2-3	CASSLRGHSTDTQYF
NA	TRBV12-3/TRBV12-4	TRBJ2-3	CASSNLITDTQYF
NA	TRBV2	TRBJ2-3	CASSLTSGSDTQYF
TRBD1	TRBV12-3/TRBV12-4	TRBJ1-5	CASSPGQFNQPQHF
NA	TRBV7-9	TRBJ1-1	CASSLDRSSTEAFF
NA	TRBV5-1	TRBJ2-7	CASSLEPLRDEQYF
NA	TRBV4-2	TRBJ2-6	CASSPTAANVLTF
NA	TRBV20-1	TRBJ2-2	CSVQGAGELFF
NA	TRBV24-1	TRBJ1-4	CATSGDRRPSKEKLFF
NA	TRBV12-3/TRBV12-4	TRBJ2-1	CASSTFRRGGDEQFF
TRBD1	TRBV5-6	TRBJ2-2	CASSPGTGGPGELFF
TRBD1	TRBV2	TRBJ2-3	CASSPGTGITDTQYF
NA	TRBV20-1	TRBJ1-4	CSASVPEGRKLFF
TRBD2	TRBV20-1	TRBJ2-3	CSARDWLASGITDTQYF
NA	TRBV5-6	TRBJ1-1	CASSLGPLNTEAFF
TRBD2	TRBV5-1	TRBJ2-3	CASSLVLAETSDTQYF
NA	TRBV7-2	TRBJ2-1	CASSPRPGHSYNEQFF
NA	TRBV10-3	TRBJ2-5	CAISGQQETQYF